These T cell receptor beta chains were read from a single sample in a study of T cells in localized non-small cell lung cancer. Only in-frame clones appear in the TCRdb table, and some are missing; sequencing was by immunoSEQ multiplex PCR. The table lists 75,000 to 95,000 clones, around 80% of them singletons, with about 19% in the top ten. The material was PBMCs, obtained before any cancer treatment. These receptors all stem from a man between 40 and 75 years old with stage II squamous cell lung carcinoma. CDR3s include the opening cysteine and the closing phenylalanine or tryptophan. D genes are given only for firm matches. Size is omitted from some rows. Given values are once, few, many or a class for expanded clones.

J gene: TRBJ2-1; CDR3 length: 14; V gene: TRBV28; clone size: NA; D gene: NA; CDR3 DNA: TGTGCCAGCTCTTTAGTTCTTCCCGGGAGTGAGCAGTTCTTC; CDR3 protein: CASSLVLPGSEQFF
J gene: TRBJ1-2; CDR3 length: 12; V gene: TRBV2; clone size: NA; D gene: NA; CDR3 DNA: TGTGCCAGCAGGGACAGTTCAGAGGGCTACACCTTC; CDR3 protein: CASRDSSEGYTF
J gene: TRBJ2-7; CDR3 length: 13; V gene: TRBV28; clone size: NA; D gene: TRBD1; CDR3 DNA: TGTGCCAGCAGGAACAGGGGTACCTACGAGCAGTACTTC; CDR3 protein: CASRNRGTYEQYF
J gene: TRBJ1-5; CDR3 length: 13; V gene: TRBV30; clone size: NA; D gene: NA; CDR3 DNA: TGTGCCTGGAGGCGAGATAGCAATCAGCCCCAGCATTTT; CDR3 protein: CAWRRDSNQPQHF
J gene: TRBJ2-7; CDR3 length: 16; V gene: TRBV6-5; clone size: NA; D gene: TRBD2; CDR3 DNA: TGTGCCAGCAGTTACTCCTTAGCGGGAGCGCCCTACGAGCAGTACTTC; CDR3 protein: CASSYSLAGAPYEQYF
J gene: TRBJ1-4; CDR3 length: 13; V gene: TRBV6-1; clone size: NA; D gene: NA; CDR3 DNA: TGTGCCAGCAGTGAGGTAGCTAATGAAAAACTGTTTTTT; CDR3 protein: CASSEVANEKLFF
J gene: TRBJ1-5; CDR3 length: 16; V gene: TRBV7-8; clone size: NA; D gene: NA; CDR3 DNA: TGTGCCAGCAGCTTAGATATCCACGGGGCCTATCAGCCCCAGCATTTT; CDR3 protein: CASSLDIHGAYQPQHF
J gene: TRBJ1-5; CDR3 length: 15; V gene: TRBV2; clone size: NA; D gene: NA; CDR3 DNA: TGTGCCAGCAGGGACAGCCATATTAGCAATCAGCCCCAGCATTTT; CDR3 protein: CASRDSHISNQPQHF
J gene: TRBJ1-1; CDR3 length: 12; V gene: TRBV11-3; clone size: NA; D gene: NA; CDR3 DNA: TGTGCCAGCAGCTTCACCAGGGGATTTGCTTTCTTT; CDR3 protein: CASSFTRGFAFF
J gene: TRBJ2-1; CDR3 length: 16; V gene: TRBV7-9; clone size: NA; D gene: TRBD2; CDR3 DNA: TGTGCCAGCAGCTCTAGCCTAGCGGGGAAGTACAATGAGCAGTTCTTC; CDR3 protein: CASSSSLAGKYNEQFF
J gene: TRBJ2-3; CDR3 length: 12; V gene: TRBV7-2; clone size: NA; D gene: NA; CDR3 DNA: TGTGCCAGCAGCTCACCTACAGATACGCAGTATTTT; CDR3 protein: CASSSPTDTQYF
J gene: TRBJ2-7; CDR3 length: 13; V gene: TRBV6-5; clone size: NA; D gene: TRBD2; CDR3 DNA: TGTGCCAGCATGAAAGGACTAGCATACGAGCAGTACTTC; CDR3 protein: CASMKGLAYEQYF
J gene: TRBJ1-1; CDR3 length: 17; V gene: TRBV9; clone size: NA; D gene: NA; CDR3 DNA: TGTGCCAGCAGCGTAGCTGGGGCAGGGGATATGAACACTGAAGCTTTCTTT; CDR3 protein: CASSVAGAGDMNTEAFF
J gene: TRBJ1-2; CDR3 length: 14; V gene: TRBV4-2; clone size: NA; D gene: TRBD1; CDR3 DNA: TGTGCCAGCAGTCGGGACAGGACAACCTATGGCTACACCTTC; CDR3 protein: CASSRDRTTYGYTF
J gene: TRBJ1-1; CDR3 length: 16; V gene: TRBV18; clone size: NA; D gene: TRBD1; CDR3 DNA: TGTGCCAGCTCACCGCAACGACAGGGGGCTAACACTGAAGCTTTCTTT; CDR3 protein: CASSPQRQGANTEAFF
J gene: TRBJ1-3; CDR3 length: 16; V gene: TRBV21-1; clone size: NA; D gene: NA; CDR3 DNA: TGTGCCAGCAGCAAACACCCGGAAACCTTTGGAAACACCATATATTTT; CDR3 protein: CASSKHPETFGNTIYF
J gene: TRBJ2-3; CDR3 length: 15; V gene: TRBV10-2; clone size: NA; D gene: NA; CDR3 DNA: TGCGCCAGCAGGTTCGCGGGGGCTTACACAGATACGCAGTATTTT; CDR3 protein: CASRFAGAYTDTQYF
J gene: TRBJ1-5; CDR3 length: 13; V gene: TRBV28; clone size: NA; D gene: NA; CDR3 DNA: TGTGCCAGCCAGGTGGGTTTTAGGCAGCCCCAGCATTTT; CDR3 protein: CASQVGFRQPQHF
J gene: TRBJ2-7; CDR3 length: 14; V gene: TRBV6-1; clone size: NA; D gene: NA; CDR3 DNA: TGTGCCAGCAGTGAAGCGCTTGAGGGGTACGAGCAGTACTTC; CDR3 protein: CASSEALEGYEQYF
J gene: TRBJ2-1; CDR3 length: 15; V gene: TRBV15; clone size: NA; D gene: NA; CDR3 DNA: TGTGCCACCAGCCGTCAACCCTCCCCATACAATGAGCAGTTCTTC; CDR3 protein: CATSRQPSPYNEQFF
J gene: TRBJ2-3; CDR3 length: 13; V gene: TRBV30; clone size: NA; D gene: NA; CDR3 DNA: TGTGCCTGGAGTGTACAGAGCACAGATACGCAGTATTTT; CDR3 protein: CAWSVQSTDTQYF
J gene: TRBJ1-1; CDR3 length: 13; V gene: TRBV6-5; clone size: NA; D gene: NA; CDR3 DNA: TGTGCCAGCAGCCCTGATAGTGGGACTGAAGCTTTCTTT; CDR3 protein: CASSPDSGTEAFF
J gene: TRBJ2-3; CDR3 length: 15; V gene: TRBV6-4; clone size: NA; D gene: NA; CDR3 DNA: TGTGCCAGCAGTGACTCGAGCGGGCCCATGGATACGCAGTATTTT; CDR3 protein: CASSDSSGPMDTQYF
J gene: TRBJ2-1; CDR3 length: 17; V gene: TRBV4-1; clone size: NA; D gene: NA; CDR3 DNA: TGCGCCAGCAGCCAAGATGGCGGGCCATCGTCGTGGAATGAGCAGTTCTTC; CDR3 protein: CASSQDGGPSSWNEQFF
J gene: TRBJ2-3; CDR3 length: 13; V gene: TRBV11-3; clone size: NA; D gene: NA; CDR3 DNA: TGTGCCAGCAGTAAATCCCCCACCGGGACGCAGTATTTT; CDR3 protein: CASSKSPTGTQYF
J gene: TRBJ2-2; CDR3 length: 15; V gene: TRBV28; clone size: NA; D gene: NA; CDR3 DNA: TGTGCCAGCAGTTTCGGGGGGCGCGGCACCGGGGAGCTGTTTTTT; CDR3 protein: CASSFGGRGTGELFF
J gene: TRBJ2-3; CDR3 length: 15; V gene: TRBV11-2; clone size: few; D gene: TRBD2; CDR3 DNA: TGTGCCAGCAGCCCCTTCCAGGTGTCGGGGGGTACGCAGTATTTT; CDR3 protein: CASSPFQVSGGTQYF
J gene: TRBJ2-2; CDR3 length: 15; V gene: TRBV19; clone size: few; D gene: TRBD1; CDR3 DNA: TGTGCCAGTAGACCCGGGACAGGTAGCACCGGGGAGCTGTTTTTT; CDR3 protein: CASRPGTGSTGELFF
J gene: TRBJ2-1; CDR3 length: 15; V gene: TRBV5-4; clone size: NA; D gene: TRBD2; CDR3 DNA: TGTGCCAGCAGCCCCACTAGCGGGCTCCTCAATGAGCAGTTCTTC; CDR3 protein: CASSPTSGLLNEQFF
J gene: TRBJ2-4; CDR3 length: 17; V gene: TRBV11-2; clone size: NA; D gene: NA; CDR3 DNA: TGTGCCAGCAGCCCCGGTGGAGGACCTCTAGCCAAAAACATTCAGTACTTC; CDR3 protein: CASSPGGGPLAKNIQYF
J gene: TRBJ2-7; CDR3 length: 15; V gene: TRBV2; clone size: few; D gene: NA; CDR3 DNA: TGTGCCAGCAGCCCAGGTGGCAGGTCCCTATACGAGCAGTACTTC; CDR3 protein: CASSPGGRSLYEQYF
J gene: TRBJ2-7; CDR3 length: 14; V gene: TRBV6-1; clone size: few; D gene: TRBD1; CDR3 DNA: TGTGCCAGCAGCATACAGGGGGCAGCTTACGAGCAGTACTTC; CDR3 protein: CASSIQGAAYEQYF
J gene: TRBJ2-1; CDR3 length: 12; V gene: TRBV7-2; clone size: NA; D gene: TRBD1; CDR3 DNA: TGTGCCAGCAGCTGGGACAGGTTGGAGCAGTTCTTC; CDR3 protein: CASSWDRLEQFF
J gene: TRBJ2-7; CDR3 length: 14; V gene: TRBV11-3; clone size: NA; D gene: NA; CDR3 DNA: TGTGCCAGCAGCATGGGGGGAATCTCCTACGAGCAGTACTTC; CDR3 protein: CASSMGGISYEQYF
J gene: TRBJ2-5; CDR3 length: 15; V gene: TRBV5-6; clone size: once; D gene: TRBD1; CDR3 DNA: TGTGCCAGCAGCCCGCAGGGGGCGTCGAGGGAGACCCAGTACTTC; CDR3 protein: CASSPQGASRETQYF
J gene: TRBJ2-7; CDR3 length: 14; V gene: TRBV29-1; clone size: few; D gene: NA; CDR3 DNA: TGCAGCGTTGAATTGCGTGGGTCTCCCTACGAGCAGTACTTC; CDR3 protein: CSVELRGSPYEQYF
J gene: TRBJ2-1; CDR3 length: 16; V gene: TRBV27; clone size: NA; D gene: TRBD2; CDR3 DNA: TGTGCCAGCAGTTTTTTCGGACTAGCGGGAATCCATGAGCAGTTCTTC; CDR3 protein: CASSFFGLAGIHEQFF
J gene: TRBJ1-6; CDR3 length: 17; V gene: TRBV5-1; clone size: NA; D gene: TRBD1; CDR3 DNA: TGCGCCAGCAGCCCAGGGATCGGGACAGAGTTTAATTCACCCCTCCACTTT; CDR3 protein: CASSPGIGTEFNSPLHF
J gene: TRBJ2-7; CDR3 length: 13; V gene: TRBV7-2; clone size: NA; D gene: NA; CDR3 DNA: TGTGCCAGCAGCTTAGTAGGGGTTAGCGAGCAGTACTTC; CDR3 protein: CASSLVGVSEQYF
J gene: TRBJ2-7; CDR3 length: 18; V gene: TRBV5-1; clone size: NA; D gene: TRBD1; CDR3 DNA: TGCGCCAGCAGCTCACCTCGTCAGGCAGGACAGGGATCTCACGAGCAGTACTTC; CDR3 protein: CASSSPRQAGQGSHEQYF
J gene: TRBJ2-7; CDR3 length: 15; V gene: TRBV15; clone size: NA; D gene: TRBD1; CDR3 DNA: TGTGCCACCAGCAGGGACAGGGGGCTTCTGGGAGAGCAGTACTTC; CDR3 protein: CATSRDRGLLGEQYF
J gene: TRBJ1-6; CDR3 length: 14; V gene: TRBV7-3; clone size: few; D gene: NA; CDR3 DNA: TGTGCCAGCAGCTTACGTGGCGTTAATTCACCCCTCCACTTT; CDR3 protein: CASSLRGVNSPLHF
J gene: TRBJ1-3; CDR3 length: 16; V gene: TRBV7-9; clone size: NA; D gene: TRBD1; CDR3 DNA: TGTGCCAGCAGCCCAGGACAGGGAACCTCAGGAAACACCATATATTTT; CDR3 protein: CASSPGQGTSGNTIYF
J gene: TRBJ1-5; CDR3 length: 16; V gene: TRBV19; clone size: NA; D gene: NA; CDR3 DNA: TGTGCCAGTAAACGGGGAGCGTATGTTGGCAATCAGCCCCAGCATTTT; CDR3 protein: CASKRGAYVGNQPQHF